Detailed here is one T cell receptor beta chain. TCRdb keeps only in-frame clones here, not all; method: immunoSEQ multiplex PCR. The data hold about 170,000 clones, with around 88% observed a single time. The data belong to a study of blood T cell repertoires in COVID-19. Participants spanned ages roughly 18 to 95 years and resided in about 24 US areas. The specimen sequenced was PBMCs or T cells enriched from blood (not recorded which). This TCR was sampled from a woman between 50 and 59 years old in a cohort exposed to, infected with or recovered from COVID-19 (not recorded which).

The CDR3: CASSPHRDLAKNIQYF. The CDR3 DNA is TGTGCCAGCAGCCCCCACAGGGACCTAGCCAAAAACATTCAGTACTTC. This rearrangement joins TRBV11-3 to TRBJ2-4; a weak D match, TRBD1 (6 bases). Trimming stripped 5 bases from V and 0 bases from J, with 14 bases between. CDR1 and CDR2 from the germline V gene are SGHNT and YENEEA. The CDR3 has 16 amino acids.